The source of this T cell receptor beta chain is a study of T-cell memory formation after mild COVID-19. Looking at the study overall: TCR clusters were largely donor specific. Overall study findings and caveats: Proof of SARS-CoV-2 specificity was absent for the second-wave clones that crested on day 37.

Losses at the gene ends were 5 bases for V and 8 bases for J; bases not matched to a gene: 3. The CDR3 has 11 amino acids. CDR1 SGHDT and CDR2 YYEEEE come from the germline V gene. This clonotype was detected ten times or more. Its antigen remains unidentified. TCRalpha and TCRbeta libraries used 5'RACE with constant-segment primers and UMIs. TCRdb fed the 5' RACE reads into MiXCR, producing one record per CDR3 protein. In the table there are around 200,000 distinct CDR3 sequences, about 18% of which are singletons. The TCR sequence derives from a man between 18 and 35 years old who had mild COVID-19 (a few samples of this study predate the infection). Cell type and time point are not known. Sequenced material: PBMCs or a T cell subset sorted from them (not recorded which). The V call is TRBV5-6, the J call TRBJ1-2; TRBD1 aligns across 7 bases. This CDR3 reads CASREGAGYTF. CDR3 DNA sequence: TGTGCCAGCAGAGAGGGGGCAGGCTACACCTTC.